This T cell receptor (beta chain) was identified during a study of shared clonotypes between healthy human individuals. General study results and limits: A few donors shared about 5% of their naive CD4 clonotypes.

Sequencing was performed with immunoSEQ multiplex PCR; in TCRdb, only in-frame clones are kept and a portion is missing. The sample contains 650,000 to 700,000 clones, roughly 91% of which appear only once. Adult Caucasians living in Nashville, Tennessee made up all of the donors. To note about this clone: Its matching antigen is unknown.

V trimming: 0 bases; J trimming: 3 bases; junction bases outside the gene matches: 3. Germline CDR1 is GTSNPN and CDR2 is SVGIG (reference sequence). This CDR3 spans 15 amino acids. The V gene is TRBV30, the J gene TRBJ2-7; TRBD2 aligns across 12 bases. This clonotype originated in a man between 18 and 29 years old in good health. Some clones in this sample may be carry-over from other donors' samples. The material sequenced was memory CD8+ T cells from PBMCs. Indicated subset: CD45RO+ cells pooled with CCR7-negative TemRA cells. The CDR3 DNA sequence: TGTGCCTGGAGTGTACTAGCGGGAGGAGACTACGAGCAGTACTTC. It encodes CAWSVLAGGDYEQYF.